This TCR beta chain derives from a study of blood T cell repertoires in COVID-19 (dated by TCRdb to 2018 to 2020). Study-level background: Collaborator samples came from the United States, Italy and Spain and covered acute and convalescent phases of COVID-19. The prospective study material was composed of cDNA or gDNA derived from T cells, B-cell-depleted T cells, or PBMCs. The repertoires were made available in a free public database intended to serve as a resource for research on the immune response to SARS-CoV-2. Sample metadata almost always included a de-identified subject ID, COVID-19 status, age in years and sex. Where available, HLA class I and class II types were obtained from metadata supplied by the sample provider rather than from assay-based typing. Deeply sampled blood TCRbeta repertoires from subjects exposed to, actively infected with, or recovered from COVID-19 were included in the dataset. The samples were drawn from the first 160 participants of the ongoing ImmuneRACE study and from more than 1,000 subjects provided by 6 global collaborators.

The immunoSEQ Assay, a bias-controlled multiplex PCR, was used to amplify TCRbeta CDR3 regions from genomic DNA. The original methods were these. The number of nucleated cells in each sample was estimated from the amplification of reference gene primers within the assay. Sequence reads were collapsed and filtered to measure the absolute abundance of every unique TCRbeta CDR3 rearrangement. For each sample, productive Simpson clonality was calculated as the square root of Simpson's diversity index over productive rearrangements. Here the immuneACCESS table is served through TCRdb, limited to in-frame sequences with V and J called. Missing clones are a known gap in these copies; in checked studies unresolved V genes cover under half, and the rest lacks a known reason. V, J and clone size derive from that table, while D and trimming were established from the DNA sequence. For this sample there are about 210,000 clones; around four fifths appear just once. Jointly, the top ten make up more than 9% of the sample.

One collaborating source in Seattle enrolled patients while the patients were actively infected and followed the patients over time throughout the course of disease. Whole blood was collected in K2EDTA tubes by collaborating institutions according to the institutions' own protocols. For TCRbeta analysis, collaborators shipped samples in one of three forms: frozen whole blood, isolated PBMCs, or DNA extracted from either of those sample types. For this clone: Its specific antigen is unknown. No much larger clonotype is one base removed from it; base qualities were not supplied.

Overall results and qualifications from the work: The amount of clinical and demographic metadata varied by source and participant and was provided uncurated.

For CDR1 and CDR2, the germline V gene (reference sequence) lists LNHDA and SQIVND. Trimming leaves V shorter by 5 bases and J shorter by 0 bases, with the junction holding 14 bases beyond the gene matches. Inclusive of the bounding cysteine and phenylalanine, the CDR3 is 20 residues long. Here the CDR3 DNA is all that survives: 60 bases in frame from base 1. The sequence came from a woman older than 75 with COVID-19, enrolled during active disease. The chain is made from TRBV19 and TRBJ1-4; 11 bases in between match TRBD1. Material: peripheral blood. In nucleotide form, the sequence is TGTGCCAGTAGTCCCCGAAAAGCGACGGGACAGGGGGCAACTAATGAAAAACTGTTTTTT. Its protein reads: CASSPRKATGQGATNEKLFF.